The sequence of this TCR beta chain was determined in a study of T cell changes during pregnancy in multiple sclerosis. This clone was recorded once. Only in-frame clones appear in the TCRdb table, and some are missing; sequencing was by immunoSEQ multiplex PCR. Here the sample spans around 69,000 clones, approximately 92% being singletons. V shed 5 bases and J 14 bases; nucleotides not matched to a gene: 12. The CDR3 runs to 15 residues. Looked up from germline, CDR1 is SGHTA and CDR2 is FQGNSA. The starting material was peripheral blood, obtained in the first trimester of pregnancy. The sequence was obtained from a female donor with multiple sclerosis, enrolled in a pregnancy study. The chain carries TRBV7-2 and TRBJ2-3; TRBD2 matches 14 bases. The CDR3 sequence: CASSAKPGLAGARYF. CDR3 DNA: TGTGCCAGCAGCGCAAAACCGGGACTAGCGGGAGCGCGGTATTTT.